These T cell receptor beta chains were read from a single sample in a study of cytomegalovirus exposure and HLA in healthy donors. TCRdb's copy holds only in-frame clones and misses some; the assay was immunoSEQ multiplex PCR. In the table there are about 160,000 clones, around nine tenths of which are singletons. Sequencing input: PBMCs. The receptors originated from a man aged 18 to 35 in good health and CMV-seropositive. Both conserved end residues are part of each CDR3. The D gene is left open where the match is weak. Some rows mark clone size as missing; the rest say once, few, many or name a class of expanded clone.

NA	TRBJ2-3	TRBV29-1	TRBD2	CSVERAGGPDTQYF	TGCAGCGTTGAAAGAGCGGGAGGGCCAGATACGCAGTATTTT
NA	TRBJ2-2	TRBV5-1	NA	CASSSSTAGTGELFF	TGCGCCAGCAGCTCGTCAACGGCGGGCACCGGGGAGCTGTTTTTT
NA	TRBJ2-7	TRBV6-1	NA	CASSVYRGYEQYF	TGTGCCAGCAGTGTCTATCGGGGCTACGAGCAGTACTTC
once	TRBJ2-2	TRBV7-9	TRBD1	CASSQRTGGNTGELFF	TGTGCCAGCAGCCAACGGACAGGGGGCAACACCGGGGAGCTGTTTTTT
NA	TRBJ1-1	TRBV27	NA	CASSPLQGLVTEAFF	TGTGCCAGCAGTCCTTTGCAGGGGTTGGTCACTGAAGCTTTCTTT
NA	TRBJ2-1	TRBV7-9	NA	CASSHEYNEQFF	TGTGCCAGCAGCCACGAGTACAATGAGCAGTTCTTC
NA	TRBJ1-1	TRBV19	TRBD1	CASSIFFDRVVGTEAFF	TGTGCCAGTAGTATATTTTTTGACAGGGTTGTGGGCACTGAAGCTTTCTTT
NA	TRBJ2-5	TRBV6-1	NA	CASSDTHRGYQETQYF	TGTGCCAGCAGTGACACCCATCGGGGTTACCAAGAGACCCAGTACTTC
once	TRBJ2-3	TRBV5-4	TRBD2	CASMKGTSGGTDTQYF	TGTGCCAGCATGAAGGGAACTAGCGGAGGCACAGATACGCAGTATTTT
NA	TRBJ1-5	TRBV19	TRBD1	CASSVRQGAGNQPQHF	TGTGCCAGTAGTGTAAGACAGGGGGCGGGCAATCAGCCCCAGCATTTT
NA	TRBJ2-7	TRBV5-1	TRBD1	CASSLQGAYEQYF	TGCGCCAGCAGCTTACAGGGGGCCTACGAGCAGTACTTC
NA	TRBJ2-3	TRBV5-4	NA	CASSSYLTDTQYF	TGTGCCAGCAGCTCCTACTTGACAGATACGCAGTATTTT
NA	TRBJ2-7	TRBV18	NA	CASSPASGGEQYF	TGTGCCAGCTCACCCGCCTCCGGGGGCGAGCAGTACTTC
NA	TRBJ2-1	TRBV5-8	TRBD1	CASNRQGSYNEQFF	TGTGCCAGCAACAGACAGGGCTCGTACAATGAGCAGTTCTTC
once	TRBJ1-1	TRBV19	TRBD1	CASSKGTGVRDTEAFF	TGTGCCAGTAGCAAGGGGACAGGGGTCAGGGACACTGAAGCTTTCTTT
NA	TRBJ2-1	TRBV27	NA	CASSLSFADNEQFF	TGTGCCAGCAGTTTATCTTTCGCGGACAATGAGCAGTTCTTC
NA	TRBJ1-5	TRBV6-5	NA	CASSYAQGSNQPQHF	TGTGCCAGCAGTTACGCTCAGGGTTCCAATCAGCCCCAGCATTTT
NA	TRBJ2-3	TRBV9	NA	CASSVDSRTDTQYF	TGTGCCAGCAGCGTCGACAGTCGCACAGATACGCAGTATTTT
NA	TRBJ2-4	TRBV19	NA	CASSITGIGNIQYF	TGTGCCAGTAGTATTACAGGGATTGGGAACATTCAGTACTTC
NA	TRBJ2-2	TRBV5-1	TRBD1	CASSLLQGANTGELFF	TGCGCCAGCAGCTTGTTACAGGGGGCGAACACCGGGGAGCTGTTTTTT
NA	TRBJ2-1	TRBV9	NA	CASSVAVGVSYNEQFF	TGTGCCAGCAGCGTCGCGGTGGGAGTCTCCTACAATGAGCAGTTCTTC
once	TRBJ2-7	TRBV7-8	TRBD1	CASRRGTGTAYEQYF	TGTGCCAGCAGAAGAGGGACAGGGACAGCCTACGAGCAGTACTTC
NA	TRBJ2-1	TRBV28	NA	CASGLSEHYNEQFF	TGTGCCAGCGGGCTTAGCGAGCACTACAATGAGCAGTTCTTC
NA	TRBJ1-2	TRBV29-1	NA	CSVGQSTYGYTF	TGCAGCGTTGGACAGTCGACCTATGGCTACACCTTC
few	TRBJ2-2	TRBV11-2	TRBD1	CASSFRQGGTGELFF	TGTGCCAGCAGCTTCCGACAGGGGGGGACCGGGGAGCTGTTTTTT
NA	TRBJ2-5	TRBV18	NA	CASSPGAKETQYF	TGTGCCAGCTCTCCAGGGGCCAAAGAGACCCAGTACTTC
NA	TRBJ1-1	TRBV7-9	NA	CASRQAGSTEAFF	TGTGCCAGCAGACAAGCAGGTAGCACTGAAGCTTTCTTT
NA	TRBJ2-4	TRBV2	TRBD2	CASSGTSGRGLDIQYF	TGTGCCAGCAGTGGGACTAGCGGGAGAGGATTGGACATTCAGTACTTC
NA	TRBJ1-1	TRBV30	NA	CALTGHSNTEAFF	TGTGCCCTGACAGGACACTCGAACACTGAAGCTTTCTTT
once	TRBJ2-4	TRBV7-2	NA	CASSSGLAKNIQYF	TGTGCCAGCAGCTCTGGGCTAGCCAAAAACATTCAGTACTTC
NA	TRBJ2-7	TRBV23-1	TRBD2	CASSQAPGTSCSYEQYF	TGCGCCAGCAGTCAAGCCCCTGGGACTAGCTGTTCCTACGAGCAGTACTTC
NA	TRBJ2-7	TRBV19	TRBD2	CASSFSSGPSYEQYF	TGTGCCAGTAGTTTCTCTAGCGGACCCTCCTACGAGCAGTACTTC
NA	TRBJ2-1	TRBV7-2	TRBD2	CASSRTSGQYNEQFF	TGTGCCAGCAGCCGGACTAGCGGTCAATACAATGAGCAGTTCTTC
NA	TRBJ2-2	TRBV6-6	TRBD2	CASRTSGSTNTGELFF	TGTGCCAGCCGGACTAGCGGGAGTACGAACACCGGGGAGCTGTTTTTT
NA	TRBJ1-1	TRBV5-1	NA	CASSLEARSGAFF	TGCGCCAGCAGCTTGGAGGCTAGATCGGGAGCTTTCTTT
NA	TRBJ1-2	TRBV19	TRBD1	CASSIAGQGLNYGYTF	TGTGCCAGTAGTATAGCGGGACAGGGACTCAACTATGGCTACACCTTC
NA	TRBJ2-3	TRBV5-1	NA	CASSLGRASTDTQYF	TGCGCCAGCAGCTTGGGGAGGGCCTCTACAGATACGCAGTATTTT
NA	TRBJ1-3	TRBV7-9	TRBD1	CASSPTGGPGNTIYF	TGTGCCAGCAGCCCTACAGGGGGACCTGGAAACACCATATATTTT
few	TRBJ2-2	TRBV7-9	TRBD2	CASSQTSGGTGELFF	TGTGCCAGCAGCCAAACTAGCGGGGGCACCGGGGAGCTGTTTTTT
NA	TRBJ2-7	TRBV11-3	NA	CASSPFEGPHEQYF	TGTGCCAGCAGCCCCTTCGAGGGTCCCCACGAGCAGTACTTC
NA	TRBJ1-1	TRBV25-1	TRBD1	CASSDLQGGTEAFF	TGTGCCAGCAGTGATTTACAGGGGGGAACTGAAGCTTTCTTT
NA	TRBJ1-2	TRBV6-5	NA	CASSYRGTGADGYTF	TGTGCCAGCAGTTACCGAGGAACAGGTGCCGATGGCTACACCTTC